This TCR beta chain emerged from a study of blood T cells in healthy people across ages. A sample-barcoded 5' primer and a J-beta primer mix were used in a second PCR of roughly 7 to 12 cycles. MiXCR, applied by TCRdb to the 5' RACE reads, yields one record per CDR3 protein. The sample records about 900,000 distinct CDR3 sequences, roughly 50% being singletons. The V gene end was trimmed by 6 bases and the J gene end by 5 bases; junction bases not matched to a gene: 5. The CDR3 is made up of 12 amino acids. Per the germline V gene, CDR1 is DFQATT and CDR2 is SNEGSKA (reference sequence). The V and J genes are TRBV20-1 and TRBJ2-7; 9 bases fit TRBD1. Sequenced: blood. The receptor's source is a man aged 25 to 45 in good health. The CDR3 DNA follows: TGCAGTGCCCGGGACAGGGCCAACGAGCAGTACTTC. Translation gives CSARDRANEQYF.